The clone carrying this TCR beta chain was recorded at least ten times. RNA transcripts were the template, and TCR beta CDR3 regions were amplified from them. Second-round multiplex PCR came after first-round RT-PCR with HTBI primers. A single record per CDR3 protein comes from TCRdb applying MiXCR to the multiplex PCR reads. The table has hundreds of thousands of distinct CDR3 sequences, 40% seen once. The source of the sample is a study of Graves' ophthalmopathy and Graves' hyperthyroidism. This CDR3 region has 14 residues. Germline V lookup: CDR1 SQVTM, CDR2 ANQGSEA. V dropped 1 base and J dropped 1 base, with 10 bases sitting between them.

The chain has TRBV29-1 and TRBJ1-1; D is unresolved. The sequencing sample was made of peripheral blood. The clonotype was recovered from an adult man with Graves' ophthalmopathy. CDR3 nucleotides: TGCAGCGTTGAAGTGGCCATGGGGAACACTGAAGCTTTCTTT. Protein: CSVEVAMGNTEAFF.